The sequence of this T cell receptor (beta chain) was determined in a study of blood T cell repertoires in COVID-19 (dated by TCRdb to 2018 to 2021). Notes on the research overall: The collaborator samples originated in the United States, Italy and Spain and spanned the acute and convalescent phases of COVID-19. The prospective study material was composed of cDNA or gDNA derived from T cells, B-cell-depleted T cells, or PBMCs. Subjects who had been exposed to COVID-19, were actively infected with it, or had recovered from it provided the deeply sampled blood TCRbeta repertoires that made up the dataset. The repertoires were released in a freely available public database intended as a resource for research on the immune response to SARS-CoV-2. Samples were obtained from the ongoing ImmuneRACE study (first 160 participants) and from some 1,200 subjects provided by 6 global collaborators. Sample metadata almost always included a de-identified subject ID, COVID-19 status, age in years and sex. Where available, HLA class I and class II types were obtained from metadata supplied by the sample provider rather than from assay-based typing.

In regard to this clone: The clone's antigen remains unknown. No clone much larger than this one lies a single base away; base qualities are absent.

Taken from the germline V gene, the CDR1 and CDR2 loops are MGHRA and YSYEKL. The CDR3 runs 15 residues from the cysteine to the phenylalanine. Only CDR3 DNA is held: 45 bases, read in frame from base 1. From V the trimming removes 1 base and from J it removes 5 bases, while the gene matches leave 6 bases of the junction unaccounted for. Each collaborating institution followed its own protocols to collect whole blood in K2EDTA tubes. For TCRbeta analysis, collaborators shipped samples as frozen whole blood, isolated PBMCs, or DNA extracted from either of those sample types. TCRbeta CDR3 regions were amplified from genomic DNA by means of the immunoSEQ Assay, a bias-controlled multiplex PCR. On the authors' methods: Within the assay, amplification of reference gene primers was used to estimate how many nucleated cells each sample contained. Sequence reads were collapsed and filtered to measure the absolute abundance of every unique TCRbeta CDR3 rearrangement. For each sample, productive Simpson clonality was calculated as the square root of Simpson's diversity index across productive rearrangements. Held by TCRdb, this immuneACCESS table contains in-frame sequences only and omits some clones. Under half of the omission traces to an unresolved V gene where checked; the cause of the rest is unknown. V, J and clone size derive from that table, while D and trimming were established from the DNA sequence. This sample gives some 110,000 clones in total; 84% of them show up just once. Of the sample, 13% to 15% is held by the ten largest clones.

General study outcomes and caveats: The amount of clinical and demographic metadata varied by source and participant and was provided uncurated.

The V and J genes are TRBV4-1 and TRBJ1-2, and TRBD1 aligns with 8 junction nucleotides. Material for sequencing was peripheral blood. The TCR originated in an older woman with acute or convalescent COVID-19. The CDR3: CASSQGPGQDYGYTF. In nucleotides, the sequence is TGCGCCAGCAGCCAAGGACCGGGACAGGATTATGGCTACACCTTC.